The TCR beta chain under discussion was sequenced for a study of early T cells in non-severe SARS-CoV-2 infection. The V and J ends lost 3 bases and 0 bases respectively, with 10 bases between them. The CDR3 sequence is 14 residues long. Germline loops: CDR1 DFQATT, CDR2 SNEGSKA (reference sequence). Unique molecular identifiers were attached to individual cDNA molecules. In TCRdb, the 5' RACE reads were re-called with MiXCR into one record per CDR3 protein. Among around 82,000 distinct CDR3 sequences listed, roughly 14% were seen once. Sequences were obtained from whole blood. The chain couples TRBV20-1 to TRBJ2-3; the D gene is possibly TRBD2 (6 bases). The clonotype originates from an adult who was a healthcare worker with PCR-confirmed SARS-CoV-2 infection or an uninfected control (not recorded which). The CDR3: CSARGDFSTDTQYF. CDR3 DNA: TGCAGTGCTAGGGGGGACTTCAGCACAGATACGCAGTATTTT.